This TCR beta chain was captured by sequencing in a study of cytomegalovirus exposure and HLA in healthy donors. The study ran its PCR with 60 Vbeta and 13 Jbeta primers. Clones were sequenced by immunoSEQ multiplex PCR, and TCRdb holds only the in-frame ones, with some missing. The sample shows tens of thousands of clones, roughly three quarters of them seen only once. Overall study findings and caveats: Associated with cytomegalovirus, according to the listing, were around 170 TCR beta chains. Researchers reported in a later analysis that common viral pathogens appeared linked to several top clusters.

Germline values: CDR1 GTSNPN, CDR2 SVGIG (reference sequence). There are 15 residues in the CDR3. Deletions cut 0 bases from V and 4 bases from J, with 13 bases between. As regards this clone: Its antigen is undetermined.

This receptor was identified in a middle-aged woman in good health and CMV-seropositive. The V call is TRBV30, the J call TRBJ1-5; D might be TRBD1 (5 bases). Sequenced sample: PBMCs. In DNA form, the CDR3 reads TGTGCCTGGAGTGTAAAAGGGCAGGGTAATCAGCCCCAGCATTTT. This sequence encodes CAWSVKGQGNQPQHF. The variable domain in full, completed from reference TRBV30 and TRBJ1-5, reads SQTIHQWPATLVQPVGSPLSLECTVEGTSNPNLYWYRQAAGRGLQLLFYSVGIGQISSEVPQNLSASRPQDRQFILSSKKLLLSDSGFYLCAWSVKGQGNQPQHFGDGTRLSIL.